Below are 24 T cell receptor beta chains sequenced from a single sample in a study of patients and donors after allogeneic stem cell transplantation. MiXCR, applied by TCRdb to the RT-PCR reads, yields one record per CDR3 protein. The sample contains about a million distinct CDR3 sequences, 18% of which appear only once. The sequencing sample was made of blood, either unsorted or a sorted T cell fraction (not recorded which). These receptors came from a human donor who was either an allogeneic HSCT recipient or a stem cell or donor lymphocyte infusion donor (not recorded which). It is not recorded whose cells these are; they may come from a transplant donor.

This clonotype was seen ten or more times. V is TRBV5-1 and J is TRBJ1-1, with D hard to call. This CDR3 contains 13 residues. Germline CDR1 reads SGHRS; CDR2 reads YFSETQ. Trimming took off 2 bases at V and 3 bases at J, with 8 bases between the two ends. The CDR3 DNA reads TGCGCCAGCAGCTTTACACCAGACACTGAAGCTTTCTTT. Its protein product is CASSFTPDTEAFF.

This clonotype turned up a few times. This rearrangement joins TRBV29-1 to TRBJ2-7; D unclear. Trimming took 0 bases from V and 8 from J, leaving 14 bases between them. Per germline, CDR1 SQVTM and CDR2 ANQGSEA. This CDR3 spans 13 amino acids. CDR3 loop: CSVEDYDLSKQYF. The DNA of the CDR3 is TGCAGCGTTGAAGATTACGACCTGAGCAAGCAGTACTTC.

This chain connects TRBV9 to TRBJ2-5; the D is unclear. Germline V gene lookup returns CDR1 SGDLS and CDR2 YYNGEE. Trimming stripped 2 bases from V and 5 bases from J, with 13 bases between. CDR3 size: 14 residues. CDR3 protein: CASSVTLGSETQYF. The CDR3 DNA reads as TGTGCCAGCAGCGTGACACTCGGATCTGAGACCCAGTACTTC.

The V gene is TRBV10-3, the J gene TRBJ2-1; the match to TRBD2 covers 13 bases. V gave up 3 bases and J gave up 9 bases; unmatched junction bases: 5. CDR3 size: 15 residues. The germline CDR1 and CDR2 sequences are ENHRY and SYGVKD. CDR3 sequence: CAISDRTSGGPEQFF. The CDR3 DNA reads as TGTGCCATCAGTGACCGGACTAGCGGGGGCCCTGAGCAGTTCTTC.

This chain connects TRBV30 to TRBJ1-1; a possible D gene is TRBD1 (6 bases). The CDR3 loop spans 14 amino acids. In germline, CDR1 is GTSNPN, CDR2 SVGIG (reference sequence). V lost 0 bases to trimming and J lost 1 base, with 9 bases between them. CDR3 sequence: CAWSVGGPNTEAFF. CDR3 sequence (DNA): TGTGCCTGGAGTGTGGGGGGGCCGAACACTGAAGCTTTCTTT.

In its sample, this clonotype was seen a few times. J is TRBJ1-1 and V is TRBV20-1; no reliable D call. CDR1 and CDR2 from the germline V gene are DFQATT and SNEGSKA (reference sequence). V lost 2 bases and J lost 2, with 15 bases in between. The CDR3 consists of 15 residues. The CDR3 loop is CSARSGSTDNTEAFF. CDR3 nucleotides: TGCAGTGCTAGATCTGGCTCGACGGATAACACTGAAGCTTTCTTT.

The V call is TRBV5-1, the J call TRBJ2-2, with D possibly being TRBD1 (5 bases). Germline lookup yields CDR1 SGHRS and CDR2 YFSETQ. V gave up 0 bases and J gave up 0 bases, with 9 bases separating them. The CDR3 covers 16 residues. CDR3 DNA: TGCGCCAGCAGCTTGGAACCAGGGCCGAACACCGGGGAGCTGTTTTTT. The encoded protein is CASSLEPGPNTGELFF.

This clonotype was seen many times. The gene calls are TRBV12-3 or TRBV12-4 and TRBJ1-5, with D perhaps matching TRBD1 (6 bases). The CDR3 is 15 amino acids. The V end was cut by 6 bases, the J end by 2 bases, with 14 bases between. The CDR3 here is CASSLGGNGNQPQHF. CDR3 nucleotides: TGTGCCAGCAGCCTAGGGGGGAACGGCAATCAGCCCCAGCATTTT.

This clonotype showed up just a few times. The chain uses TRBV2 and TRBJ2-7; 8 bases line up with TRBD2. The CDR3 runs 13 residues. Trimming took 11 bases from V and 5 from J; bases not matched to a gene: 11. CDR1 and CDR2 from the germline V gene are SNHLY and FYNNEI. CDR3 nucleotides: TGTGCCTCCGGGAGGGGGTGGAGGGACGAGCAGTACTTC. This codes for CASGRGWRDEQYF.

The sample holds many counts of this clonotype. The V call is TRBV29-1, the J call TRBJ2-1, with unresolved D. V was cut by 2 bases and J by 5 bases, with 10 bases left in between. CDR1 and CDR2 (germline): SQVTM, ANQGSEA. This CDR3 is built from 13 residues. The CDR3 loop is CSVEKVVHNEQFF. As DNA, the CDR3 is TGCAGCGTTGAAAAGGTGGTCCACAATGAGCAGTTCTTC.

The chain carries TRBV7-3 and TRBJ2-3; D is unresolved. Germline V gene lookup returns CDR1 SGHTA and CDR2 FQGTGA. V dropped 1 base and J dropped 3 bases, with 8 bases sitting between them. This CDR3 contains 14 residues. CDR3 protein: CASSLNFRTDTQYF. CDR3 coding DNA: TGTGCCAGCAGCTTAAATTTCAGGACAGATACGCAGTATTTT. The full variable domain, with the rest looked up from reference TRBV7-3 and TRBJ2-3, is GAGVSQTPSNKVTEKGKYVELRCDPISGHTALYWYRQSLGQGPEFLIYFQGTGAADDSGLPNDRFFAVRPEGSVSTLKIQRTERGDSAVYLCASSLNFRTDTQYFGPGTRLTVL.

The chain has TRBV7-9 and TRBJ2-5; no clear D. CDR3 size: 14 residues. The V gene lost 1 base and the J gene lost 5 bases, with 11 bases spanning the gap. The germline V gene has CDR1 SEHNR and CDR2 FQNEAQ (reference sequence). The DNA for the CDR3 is TGTGCCAGCAGCTTAGAACCTAGTACTGAGACCCAGTACTTC. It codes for CASSLEPSTETQYF.

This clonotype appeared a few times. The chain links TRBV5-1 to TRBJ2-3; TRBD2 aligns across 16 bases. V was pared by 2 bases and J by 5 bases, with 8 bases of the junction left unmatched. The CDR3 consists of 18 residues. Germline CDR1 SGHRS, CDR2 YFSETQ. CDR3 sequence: CASSFSGTSGGARDTQYF. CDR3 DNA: TGCGCCAGCAGCTTCTCCGGGACTAGCGGGGGGGCCAGAGATACGCAGTATTTT.

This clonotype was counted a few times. This CDR3 reads CASSSGTSGAGGFNNEQFF. The CDR3 DNA reads as TGTGCCAGCAGTTCGGGGACTAGCGGAGCCGGCGGGTTTAACAATGAGCAGTTCTTC. This chain uses TRBV12-3 or TRBV12-4 with TRBJ2-1, with TRBD2 matching over 11 bases. The CDR3 has 19 amino acids. Trimming removed 4 bases from V and 5 bases from J; junction bases left unmatched: 16.

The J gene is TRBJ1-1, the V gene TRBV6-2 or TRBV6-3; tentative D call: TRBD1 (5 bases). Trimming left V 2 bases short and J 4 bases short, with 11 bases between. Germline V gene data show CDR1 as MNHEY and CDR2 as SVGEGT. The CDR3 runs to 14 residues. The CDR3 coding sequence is TGTGCCAGCAGTTACGCAGGGAGTCTCACTGAAGCTTTCTTT. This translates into CASSYAGSLTEAFF.

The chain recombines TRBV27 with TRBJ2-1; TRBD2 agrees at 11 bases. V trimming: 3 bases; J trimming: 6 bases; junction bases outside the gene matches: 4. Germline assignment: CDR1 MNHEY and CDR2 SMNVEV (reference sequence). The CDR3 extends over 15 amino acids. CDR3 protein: CASSFEGLAVNEQFF. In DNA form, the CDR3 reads TGTGCCAGCAGTTTTGAGGGACTAGCGGTCAATGAGCAGTTCTTC.

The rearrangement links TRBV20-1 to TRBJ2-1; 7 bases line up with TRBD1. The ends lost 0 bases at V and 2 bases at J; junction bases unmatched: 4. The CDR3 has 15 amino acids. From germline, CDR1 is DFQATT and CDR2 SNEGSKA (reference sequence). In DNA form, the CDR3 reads TGCAGTGCTAGAGAGACAGGGAACCCCTACAATGAGCAGTTCTTC. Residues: CSARETGNPYNEQFF.

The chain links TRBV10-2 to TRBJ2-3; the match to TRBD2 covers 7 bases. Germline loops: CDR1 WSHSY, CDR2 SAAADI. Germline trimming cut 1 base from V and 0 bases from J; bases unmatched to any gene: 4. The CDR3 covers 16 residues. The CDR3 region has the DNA TGCGCCAGCAGTGAGTTGGGACTAATCAGCACAGATACGCAGTATTTT. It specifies CASSELGLISTDTQYF.

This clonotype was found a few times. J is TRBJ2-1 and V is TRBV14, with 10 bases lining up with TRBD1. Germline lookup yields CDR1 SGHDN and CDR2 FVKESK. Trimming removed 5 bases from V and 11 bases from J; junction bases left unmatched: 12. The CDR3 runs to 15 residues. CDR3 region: CASSTSWGQGMKQFF. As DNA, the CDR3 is TGTGCCAGCAGCACGTCCTGGGGACAGGGGATGAAGCAGTTCTTC. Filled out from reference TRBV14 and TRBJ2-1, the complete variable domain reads EAGVTQFPSHSVIEKGQTVTLRCDPISGHDNLYWYRRVMGKEIKFLLHFVKESKQDESGMPNNRFLAERTGGTYSTLKVQPAELEDSGVYFCASSTSWGQGMKQFFGPGTRLTVL.

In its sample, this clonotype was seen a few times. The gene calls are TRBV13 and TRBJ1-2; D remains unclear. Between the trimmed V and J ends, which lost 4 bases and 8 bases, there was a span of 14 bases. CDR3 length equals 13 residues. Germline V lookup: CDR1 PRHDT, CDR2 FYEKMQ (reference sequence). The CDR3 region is CASSSRPSEGYTF. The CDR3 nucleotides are TGTGCCAGCAGCTCTAGACCCAGCGAAGGCTACACCTTC.

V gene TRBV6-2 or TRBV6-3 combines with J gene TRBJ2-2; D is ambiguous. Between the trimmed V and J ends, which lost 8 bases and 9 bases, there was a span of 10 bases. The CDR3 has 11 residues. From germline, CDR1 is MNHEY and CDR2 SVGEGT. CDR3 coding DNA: TGTGCCAGCGGGCCATGGAGGGAGCTGTTTTTT. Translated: CASGPWRELFF.

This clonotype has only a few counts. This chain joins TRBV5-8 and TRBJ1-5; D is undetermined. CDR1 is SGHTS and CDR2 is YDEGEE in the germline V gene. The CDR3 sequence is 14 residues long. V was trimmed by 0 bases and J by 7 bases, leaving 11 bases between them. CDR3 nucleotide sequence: TGTGCCAGCAGCTTGGAACGGGGTCGACAGCCCCAGCATTTT. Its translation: CASSLERGRQPQHF.

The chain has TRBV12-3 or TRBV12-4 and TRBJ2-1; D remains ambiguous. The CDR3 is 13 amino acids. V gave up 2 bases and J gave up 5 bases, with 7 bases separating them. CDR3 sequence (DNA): TGTGCCAGCAGTTTATCTCCCAACAATGAGCAGTTCTTC. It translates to CASSLSPNNEQFF.

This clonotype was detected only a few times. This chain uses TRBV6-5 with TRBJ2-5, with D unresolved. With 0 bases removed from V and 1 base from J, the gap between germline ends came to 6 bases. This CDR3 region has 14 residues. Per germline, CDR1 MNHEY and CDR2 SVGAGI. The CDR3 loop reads CASSYSGPQETQYF. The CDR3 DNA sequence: TGTGCCAGCAGTTACTCCGGCCCCCAAGAGACCCAGTACTTC.